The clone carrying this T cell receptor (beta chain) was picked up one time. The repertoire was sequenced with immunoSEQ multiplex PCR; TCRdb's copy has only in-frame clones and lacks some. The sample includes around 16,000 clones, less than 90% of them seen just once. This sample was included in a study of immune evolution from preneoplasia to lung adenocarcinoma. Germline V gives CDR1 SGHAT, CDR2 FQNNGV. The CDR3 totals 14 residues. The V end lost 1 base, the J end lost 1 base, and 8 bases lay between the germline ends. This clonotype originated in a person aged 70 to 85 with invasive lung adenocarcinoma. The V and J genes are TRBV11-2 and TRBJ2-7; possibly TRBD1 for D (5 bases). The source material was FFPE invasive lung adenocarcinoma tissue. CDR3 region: CASSLVQGSYEQYF. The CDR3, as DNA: TGTGCCAGCAGCTTAGTTCAGGGTTCCTACGAGCAGTACTTC.